This is a list of T cell receptor beta chains from one sample in a study of OX40 agonist ivuxolimab in advanced cancers. The protocol was immunoSEQ multiplex PCR, while the TCRdb copy is restricted to in-frame clones and leaves out a portion. Among around 71,000 clones, 86% were seen once, and the ten largest hold approximately 1.1%. Sequencing used CD4+ or CD8+ T cells sorted from blood, obtained in a trial of the OX40 agonist ivuxolimab. These receptors originate from an adult with an advanced solid tumor such as melanoma, head and neck, liver or kidney cancer. The CDR3 runs from the conserved cysteine through the conserved F or W. Each record gives: V gene, CDR3 length, J gene, D gene, clone size, CDR3 protein, CDR3 DNA. D genes are given only for firm matches. The size of a clone is reported for some rows only, either as once, few or many, or as a class for expanded clones.

TRBV11-2,13,TRBJ2-3,-,-,CASSLEGTDTQYF,TGTGCCAGCAGCTTAGAGGGCACAGATACGCAGTATTTT
TRBV7-2,17,TRBJ2-7,TRBD2,-,CASSLDPSSGRASEQYF,TGTGCCAGCAGCTTAGACCCCTCTAGCGGGAGGGCCAGCGAGCAGTACTTC
TRBV19,16,TRBJ2-6,-,-,CASSPEGFSGANVLTF,TGTGCCAGTAGTCCTGAGGGATTCTCTGGGGCCAACGTCCTGACTTTC
TRBV4-3,15,TRBJ2-7,TRBD2,-,CASSQVATSPYEQYF,TGCGCCAGCAGCCAAGTTGCGACTAGCCCCTACGAGCAGTACTTC
TRBV2,16,TRBJ2-7,TRBD2,once,CASSEGQGAGGYEQYF,TGTGCCAGCAGTGAGGGCCAGGGCGCGGGAGGATACGAGCAGTACTTC
TRBV7-9,12,TRBJ1-1,-,-,CASSRTGTEAFF,TGTGCCAGCAGCCGGACCGGGACTGAAGCTTTCTTT
TRBV7-2,15,TRBJ2-3,-,-,CASSFGRARTDTQYF,TGTGCCAGCAGCTTCGGACGGGCACGTACAGATACGCAGTATTTT
TRBV27,16,TRBJ1-5,-,once,CASSLSSLGNNQPQHF,TGTGCCAGCAGTTTAAGTTCTCTGGGGAACAATCAGCCCCAGCATTTT
TRBV5-4,16,TRBJ2-7,TRBD1,-,CASSSGGVQGRYEQYF,TGTGCCAGCAGCTCCGGAGGAGTACAGGGGCGCTACGAGCAGTACTTC
TRBV7-2,13,TRBJ2-3,-,-,CASTPPSGDTQYF,TGTGCCAGCACCCCCCCAAGTGGAGATACGCAGTATTTT
TRBV6-1,11,TRBJ2-3,-,-,CASSSGDTQYF,TGTGCCAGCAGTTCCGGGGATACGCAGTATTTT
TRBV18,13,TRBJ1-4,-,-,CASAIGTNEKLFF,TGTGCCAGCGCCATAGGGACTAATGAAAAACTGTTTTTT
TRBV4-3,14,TRBJ1-1,TRBD1,-,CASSQVGQGAEAFF,TGCGCCAGCAGCCAAGTCGGACAGGGCGCCGAAGCTTTCTTT
TRBV7-9,17,TRBJ2-3,TRBD2,-,CASSFTSGRGGTDTQYF,TGTGCCAGCAGCTTTACTAGCGGGAGGGGAGGCACAGATACGCAGTATTTT
TRBV5-1,15,TRBJ2-1,TRBD2,-,CATSRFSGRANEQFF,TGCGCCACTTCCAGATTTAGCGGGAGGGCCAATGAGCAGTTCTTC
TRBV11-2,12,TRBJ2-1,TRBD2,-,CASSLFGRENFF,TGTGCCAGCAGCTTATTCGGGCGGGAGAACTTCTTC
TRBV29-1,14,TRBJ2-3,TRBD1,-,CSVMGQGATDTQYF,TGCAGCGTTATGGGACAGGGGGCAACAGATACGCAGTATTTT
TRBV30,14,TRBJ2-1,TRBD2,-,CAWSVRLAHDEQFF,TGTGCCTGGAGTGTACGACTAGCCCACGATGAGCAGTTCTTC
TRBV13,14,TRBJ1-1,TRBD1,-,CASSYNRGDTEAFF,TGTGCCAGCAGCTACAACAGGGGGGACACTGAAGCTTTCTTT
TRBV28,12,TRBJ1-4,-,-,CASSLWSEKLFF,TGTGCCAGCAGTTTATGGAGTGAAAAACTGTTTTTT
TRBV30,13,TRBJ2-3,-,-,CAWNRVRRDTQYF,TGTGCCTGGAACAGGGTCAGAAGAGATACGCAGTATTTT
TRBV7-2,16,TRBJ2-3,TRBD2,-,CASSRNSGGSTDTQYF,TGTGCCAGCAGCCGAAATAGCGGGGGGTCCACAGATACGCAGTATTTT
TRBV5-3,16,TRBJ2-7,-,-,CARSRKVASCFYEQYF,TGTGCCAGAAGCCGGAAGGTGGCTAGCTGCTTCTACGAGCAGTACTTC
TRBV11-2,14,TRBJ1-1,-,-,CASSPRTGVAEAFF,TGTGCCAGCAGCCCCCGGACGGGCGTAGCTGAAGCTTTCTTT
TRBV13,14,TRBJ2-3,TRBD2,-,CASRASGSTDTQYF,TGTGCCAGCAGGGCTAGCGGGAGCACAGATACGCAGTATTTT
TRBV11-2,14,TRBJ2-7,-,-,CASSLVLYSYEQYF,TGTGCCAGCAGCTTAGTTCTCTATTCCTACGAGCAGTACTTC
TRBV14,13,TRBJ2-5,-,-,CASSTSLEGEQYF,TGTGCCAGCAGCACCTCTTTGGAGGGGGAGCAGTACTTC
TRBV29-1,12,TRBJ2-3,-,-,CSVGGDSHTQYF,TGCAGCGTTGGGGGAGACTCCCATACGCAGTATTTT
TRBV28,13,TRBJ2-5,-,once,CASSFWAEETQYF,TGTGCCAGCAGTTTTTGGGCAGAAGAGACCCAGTACTTC
TRBV5-4,13,TRBJ1-1,-,-,CASSFGGGTEAFF,TGTGCCAGCAGCTTCGGGGGAGGAACTGAAGCTTTCTTT
TRBV4-1,18,TRBJ2-2,TRBD1,-,CASSQSGTGGSNTGELFF,TGCGCCAGCAGCCAAAGCGGGACAGGGGGCTCGAACACCGGGGAGCTGTTTTTT
TRBV28,14,TRBJ1-3,-,-,CASSLRGGGNTIYF,TGTGCCAGCAGTTTGCGGGGCGGTGGAAACACCATATATTTT
TRBV5-4,15,TRBJ2-3,-,once,CASRLGPSSTDTQYF,TGTGCCAGCAGACTTGGTCCCTCTAGCACAGATACGCAGTATTTT
TRBV2,14,TRBJ1-1,-,-,CASSEQGGDTEAFF,TGTGCCAGCAGTGAGCAAGGAGGGGACACTGAAGCTTTCTTT
TRBV14,15,TRBJ1-2,TRBD1,-,CASSPLTGVVWGYTF,TGTGCCAGCAGCCCCCTGACAGGGGTAGTTTGGGGCTACACCTTC
TRBV29-1,18,TRBJ2-5,TRBD2,-,CSVESWTSGRDSQETQYF,TGCAGCGTTGAATCCTGGACTAGCGGGAGGGATTCTCAAGAGACCCAGTACTTC
TRBV4-3,17,TRBJ2-6,-,-,CASSQQGYSSGANVLTF,TGCGCCAGCAGCCAACAGGGGTATTCCTCTGGGGCCAACGTCCTGACTTTC
TRBV28,13,TRBJ2-7,TRBD2,many,CASTPGLAYEQYF,TGTGCCAGCACACCGGGACTAGCTTACGAGCAGTACTTC
TRBV4-3,16,TRBJ2-1,TRBD2,-,CASSQETSGGGNEQFF,TGCGCCAGCAGCCAAGAGACTAGCGGAGGGGGGAATGAGCAGTTCTTC
TRBV5-4,12,TRBJ2-3,-,few,CASSVRSDTQYF,TGTGCCAGCAGCGTACGATCAGATACGCAGTATTTT
TRBV14,14,TRBJ2-2,TRBD1,-,CASAGTANTGELFF,TGTGCCAGCGCCGGGACAGCAAACACCGGGGAGCTGTTTTTT
TRBV2,16,TRBJ2-5,TRBD2,-,CASSEASGSPGETQYF,TGTGCCAGCAGTGAAGCTAGCGGGAGCCCCGGGGAGACCCAGTACTTC
TRBV5-4,15,TRBJ1-1,TRBD1,-,CASSPGTGLRTEAFF,TGTGCCAGCAGCCCCGGGACAGGGCTCCGGACTGAAGCTTTCTTT
TRBV4-3,17,TRBJ1-3,-,-,CASSQASNLQGGNTIYF,TGCGCCAGCAGCCAAGCTTCAAACCTCCAGGGGGGAAACACCATATATTTT
TRBV30,11,TRBJ1-1,-,-,CAWSVTTEAFF,TGTGCCTGGAGTGTAACCACTGAAGCTTTCTTT